This TCR beta chain was recorded in a study of cytomegalovirus exposure and HLA in healthy donors. V lost 6 bases to trimming and J lost 1 base, with 8 bases between them. Germline V CDR1 and CDR2: MNHEY, SVGAGI. This CDR3 comprises 13 residues. Use of 60 Vbeta and 13 Jbeta primers characterized the PCR. Measured with immunoSEQ multiplex PCR; TCRdb has only the in-frame clones, and not every one. This sample carries roughly 80,000 clones, around 85% of them seen once, and the ten largest clones take roughly 2.6%. Sequencing was carried out using PBMCs. The source is a woman aged 50 to 65 in good health and CMV-seronegative. V and J are TRBV6-5 and TRBJ2-3; the D gene is possibly TRBD2 (5 bases). CDR3 DNA: TGTGCCAGCAGCCCCGGGGGCACAGATACGCAGTATTTT. This gives the protein CASSPGGTDTQYF.